The clone carrying this T cell receptor (beta chain) was observed a few times. The data are from a study of T cell changes during pregnancy in multiple sclerosis. Assay: immunoSEQ multiplex PCR; the TCRdb copy retains only in-frame clones and omits some. The sample lists tens of thousands of clones, 88% occurring once. CDR1 and CDR2 (germline): SGHNT, YYREEE (reference sequence). This CDR3 comprises 14 residues. Trimming took 0 bases from V and 7 from J, leaving 8 bases between them. This sequence was found in a female donor in good health, enrolled as a control in a pregnancy study. The chain links TRBV5-4 to TRBJ1-6; D possibly corresponds to TRBD1 (6 bases). Sequenced material: peripheral blood, taken in the first trimester of pregnancy. The CDR3 nucleotides are TGTGCCAGCAGCTTGGACAGGGCGAATTCACCCCTCCACTTT. Its translation: CASSLDRANSPLHF.